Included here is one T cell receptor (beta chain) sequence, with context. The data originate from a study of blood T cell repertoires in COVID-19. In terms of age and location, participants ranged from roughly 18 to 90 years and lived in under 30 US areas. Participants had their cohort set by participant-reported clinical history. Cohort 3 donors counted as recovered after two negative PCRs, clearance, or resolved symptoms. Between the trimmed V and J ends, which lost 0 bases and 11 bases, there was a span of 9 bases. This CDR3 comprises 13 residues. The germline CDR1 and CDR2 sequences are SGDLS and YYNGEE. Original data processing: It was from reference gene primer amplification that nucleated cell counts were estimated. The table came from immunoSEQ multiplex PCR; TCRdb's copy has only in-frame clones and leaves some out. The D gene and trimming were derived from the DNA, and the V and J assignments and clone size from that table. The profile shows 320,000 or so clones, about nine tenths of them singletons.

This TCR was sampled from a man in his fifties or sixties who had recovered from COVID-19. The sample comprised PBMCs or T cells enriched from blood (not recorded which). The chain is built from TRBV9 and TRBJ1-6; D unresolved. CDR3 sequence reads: CASSVGGDPPLHF. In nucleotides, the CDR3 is TGTGCCAGCAGCGTAGGGGGAGATCCACCCCTCCACTTT. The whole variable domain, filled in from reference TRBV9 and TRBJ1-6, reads DSGVTQTPKHLITATGQRVTLRCSPRSGDLSVYWYQQSLDQGLQFLIQYYNGEERAKGNILERFSAQQFPDLHSELNLSSLELGDSALYFCASSVGGDPPLHFGNGTRLTVT.